The 17 T cell receptor beta chains listed next were all sequenced from one sample in a study of OX40 agonist ivuxolimab in advanced cancers. Libraries came from the immunoSEQ multiplex PCR assay. TCRdb obtained this table from immuneACCESS and retained in-frame rearrangements with V and J assigned. These tables miss some clones; where compared with another copy, unresolved V genes account for less than half of the shortfall, and the remainder is unexplained. The sample data list around 90,000 clones, and around 90% of these were observed just once. The top ten hold about 2.5% of the sample. Sequencing was performed on CD4+ or CD8+ T cells sorted from blood, taken in a trial of the OX40 agonist ivuxolimab. The source is an adult with an advanced solid tumor such as melanoma, head and neck, liver or kidney cancer.

The chain combines TRBV27 with TRBJ2-2, with D uncertain. The CDR3 sequence is 16 residues long. Germline CDR1 MNHEY, CDR2 SMNVEV (reference sequence). Trimming removed 1 base at V and 5 bases at J, with 14 bases between. CDR3 in DNA: TGTGCCAGCAGTTTATTGGACCCATTCCGAACCGGGGAGCTGTTTTTT. Protein product: CASSLLDPFRTGELFF.

The chain recombines TRBV5-4 with TRBJ2-2; the match to TRBD2 covers 9 bases. The germline V gene has CDR1 SGHNT and CDR2 YYREEE (reference sequence). The CDR3 contains 16 residues. V lost 0 bases to trimming and J lost 5 bases; unmatched junction nucleotides: 5. CDR3 region: CASSLGSSGMTGELFF. Written as DNA, the CDR3 is TGTGCCAGCAGCTTGGGTTCTAGCGGGATGACCGGGGAGCTGTTTTTT.

V is TRBV21-1 and J is TRBJ2-3; TRBD2 reflects the table's D call only, with no check against the DNA. TRBV21-1 is annotated as a pseudogene. The CDR3 extends over 12 amino acids. CDR3 amino acids: CASMRAADTQYF. The CDR3 bases are TGTGCCAGCATGCGGGCGGCAGATACGCAGTATTTT.

The chain is built from TRBV7-2 and TRBJ2-1; D is undetermined. The germline V gene has CDR1 SGHTA and CDR2 FQGNSA. This CDR3 contains 14 residues. With 3 bases removed from V and 6 bases from J, the gap between germline ends came to 12 bases. The chain's CDR3 is CASSFAQPANEQFF. The CDR3 nucleotides read TGTGCCAGCAGCTTTGCCCAACCCGCCAATGAGCAGTTCTTC. Based on the CDR3 plus reference TRBV7-2 and TRBJ2-1, the full variable domain is GAGVSQSPSNKVTEKGKDVELRCDPISGHTALYWYRQSLGQGLEFLIYFQGNSAPDKSGLPSDRFSAERTGGSVSTLTIQRTQQEDSAVYLCASSFAQPANEQFFGPGTRLTVL.

This rearrangement joins TRBV29-1 to TRBJ2-3; D ambiguous. The CDR3 covers 13 residues. Germline CDR1 and CDR2: SQVTM and ANQGSEA. V was shortened by 6 bases and J by 6 bases, with 16 bases between the two germline ends. The CDR3 protein is CSVARSVQDTQYF. As DNA, the CDR3 is TGCAGCGTGGCCCGATCAGTCCAGGATACGCAGTATTTT.

J is TRBJ1-6 and V is TRBV27; no definite D call. V shed 3 bases and J shed 6 bases, with 9 bases lying between them. This CDR3 region has 14 residues. The germline CDR1 and CDR2 sequences are MNHEY and SMNVEV (reference sequence). The CDR3: CASSFGQFNSPLHF. CDR3 DNA: TGTGCCAGCAGTTTTGGGCAGTTTAATTCACCCCTCCACTTT.

The chain couples TRBV5-1 to TRBJ1-6; D is ambiguous. CDR3 size: 17 residues. V lost 1 base to trimming and J lost 0 bases, with 11 bases between them. The germline CDR1 and CDR2 sequences are SGHRS and YFSETQ. The CDR3 reads CASSLCQPSSYNSPLHF. CDR3 sequence (DNA): TGCGCCAGCAGCTTGTGTCAGCCAAGCTCCTATAATTCACCCCTCCACTTT. Looking up the rest from reference TRBV5-1 and TRBJ1-6 gives the full variable domain: KAGVTQTPRYLIKTRGQQVTLSCSPISGHRSVSWYQQTPGQGLQFLFEYFSETQRNKGNFPGRFSGRQFSNSRSEMNVSTLELGDSALYLCASSLCQPSSYNSPLHFGNGTRLTVT.

Of note for this clone: Other nucleotide sequences from this sample produce the same CDR3. The chain has TRBV5-6 and TRBJ2-7; D remains ambiguous. There are 11 residues in the CDR3. V dropped 1 base and J dropped 5 bases, with 4 bases sitting between them. Germline-derived CDR1 and CDR2 are SGHDT and YYEEEE. The CDR3 spells CASSLLDEQYF. The CDR3 nucleotides read TGTGCCAGCAGCTTGCTGGACGAGCAGTACTTC.

V and J are TRBV7-2 and TRBJ2-2; D unclear. CDR3 length: 13 residues. Trimming left V 1 base short and J 5 bases short, with 5 bases between. Germline loops: CDR1 SGHTA, CDR2 FQGNSA. The CDR3 sequence: CASSLEATGELFF. The CDR3 coding sequence is TGTGCCAGCAGCTTAGAAGCGACCGGGGAGCTGTTTTTT.

The chain uses TRBV28 and TRBJ2-3, with a possible D match to TRBD2 (6 bases). Germline lookup yields CDR1 MDHEN and CDR2 SYDVKM. The germline V and J ends were trimmed by 9 bases and 7 bases, with 8 bases remaining between them. The CDR3 totals 10 residues. The CDR3 bases are TGTGCCAGTCGGGGGTATACGCAGTATTTT. Translation: CASRGYTQYF.

This chain joins TRBV5-1 and TRBJ2-3; D remains unclear. V was clipped by 4 bases and J by 2 bases, with 5 bases between them. The CDR3 is made up of 12 amino acids. Germline loops: CDR1 SGHRS, CDR2 YFSETQ. The CDR3 loop is CASSESTDTQYF. The DNA of the CDR3 is TGCGCCAGCAGCGAGTCCACAGATACGCAGTATTTT.

The rearrangement joins TRBV7-9 to TRBJ1-5; D is undetermined. V dropped 5 bases and J dropped 7 bases, with 12 bases sitting between them. This CDR3 spans 13 amino acids. Germline V lookup: CDR1 SEHNR, CDR2 FQNEAQ (reference sequence). The CDR3 DNA follows: TGTGCCAGCAGCGCCGGTGCGAGGCAGCCCCAGCATTTT. Protein product: CASSAGARQPQHF. The complete variable domain, with remaining parts taken from reference TRBV7-9 and TRBJ1-5, reads DTGVSQNPRHKITKRGQNVTFRCDPISEHNRLYWYRQTLGQGPEFLTYFQNEAQLEKSRLLSDRFSAERPKGSFSTLEIQRTEQGDSAMYLCASSAGARQPQHFGDGTRLSIL.

The rearrangement links TRBV10-3 to TRBJ2-2; 7 nucleotides match TRBD2. V gave up 0 bases and J gave up 6 bases; unmatched junction bases: 13. This CDR3 comprises 18 residues. CDR1 is ENHRY and CDR2 is SYGVKD in the germline V gene. The CDR3 DNA reads TGTGCCATCAGTGAGTCCGCTAGCGGCCTGGGTTCTTCCGGGGAGCTGTTTTTT. Translating it yields CAISESASGLGSSGELFF.

The rearrangement uses TRBV28 and TRBJ1-2; the match to TRBD1 covers 7 bases. The germline gives CDR1 MDHEN, CDR2 SYDVKM. Unmatched junction bases numbered 1, after V lost 5 bases and J lost 1 base. This CDR3 has 13 amino acids. For the CDR3, the DNA is TGTGCCAGCAGTCGGGACAGTAACTATGGCTACACCTTC. Translated, it gives CASSRDSNYGYTF.

The rearrangement joins TRBV21-1 to TRBJ2-1; no DNA check was done on the table's D call, TRBD1. TRBV21-1 corresponds to a pseudogene. The CDR3 extends over 12 amino acids. In DNA form, the CDR3 reads TGTGCCAGCAGCAAAGACAGGGATGAGCAGTTCTTC. Amino acids: CASSKDRDEQFF.

This clone appeared a few times. J is TRBJ1-2 and V is TRBV28, with 7 bases aligning to TRBD1. This CDR3 spans 15 amino acids. Germline assignment: CDR1 MDHEN and CDR2 SYDVKM. V lost 4 bases to trimming and J lost 4 bases; unmatched junction nucleotides: 9. The CDR3, as DNA: TGTGCCAGCAGTTACCCCCCGGGACAGACCTATGGCTACACCTTC. Encoded protein: CASSYPPGQTYGYTF.

V is TRBV19 and J is TRBJ2-7; 8 bases align to TRBD1. Per germline, CDR1 LNHDA and CDR2 SQIVND (reference sequence). The CDR3 covers 14 residues. The trim removed 7 bases at V and 6 bases at J, leaving 11 bases unmatched. Here the CDR3 DNA reads TGTGCCAGTAAGGGAGGACAGGGTCGGCGCGAGCAGTACTTC. This sequence encodes CASKGGQGRREQYF.